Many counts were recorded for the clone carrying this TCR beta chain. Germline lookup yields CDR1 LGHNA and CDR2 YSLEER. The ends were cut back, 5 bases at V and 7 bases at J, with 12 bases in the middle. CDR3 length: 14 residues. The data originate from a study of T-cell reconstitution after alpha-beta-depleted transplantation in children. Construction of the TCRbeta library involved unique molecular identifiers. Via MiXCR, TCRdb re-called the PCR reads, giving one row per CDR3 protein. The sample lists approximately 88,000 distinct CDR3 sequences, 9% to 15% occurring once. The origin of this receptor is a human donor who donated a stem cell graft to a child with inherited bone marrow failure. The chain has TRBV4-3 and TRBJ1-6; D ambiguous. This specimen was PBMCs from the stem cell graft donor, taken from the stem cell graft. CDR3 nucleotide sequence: TGCGCCAGCAGCTACACGGGGTTCAATTCACCCCTCCACTTT. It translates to CASSYTGFNSPLHF.